A selection of T cell receptor beta chains follows, all from one sample in a study of blood T cell repertoires in COVID-19. Profiled with immunoSEQ multiplex PCR; TCRdb holds only in-frame clones, not every one. Altogether roughly 380,000 clones are present, about four fifths being singletons, with the ten largest covering around 1%. Sequenced sample: peripheral blood. All receptors come from a human donor with acute or convalescent COVID-19. The donor label of this sample is uncertain. Each CDR3 is given with its conserved first and last residue.

J: TRBJ2-1
V: TRBV12-5
CDR3: CASVQSSGLAGVNEQFF

J: TRBJ1-6
V: TRBV6-5
CDR3: CASSYEGGLNSPLHF

J: TRBJ2-3
V: TRBV10-3
CDR3: CAISDLRGDTDTQYF

J: TRBJ2-4
V: TRBV27
CDR3: CASSPWAPVGIQYF

J: TRBJ2-5
V: TRBV30
CDR3: CAWMWGRSETQYF

J: TRBJ2-3
V: TRBV11-2
CDR3: CASSLLTSGRWADTQYF

J: TRBJ2-2
V: TRBV19
CDR3: CATQRVWGTGELFF

J: TRBJ1-3
V: TRBV30
CDR3: CAWSASRGNTIYF

J: TRBJ2-7
V: TRBV6-5
CDR3: CASASTGTGTYEQYF

J: TRBJ2-1
V: TRBV5-5
CDR3: CASSLTAGGPEYNEQFF

J: TRBJ1-5
V: TRBV30
CDR3: CAWSVERVAGSNQPQHF

J: TRBJ2-7
V: TRBV5-6
CDR3: CASSRGFLGTEQYF

J: TRBJ1-5
V: TRBV18
CDR3: CASSRSDRGNQPQHF

J: TRBJ1-4
V: TRBV28
CDR3: CASSSPSDRGMNEKLFF

J: TRBJ2-7
V: TRBV27
CDR3: CASSPFPGPTYEQYF

J: TRBJ1-1
V: TRBV5-1
CDR3: CASSSEIHTEAFF

J: TRBJ2-3
V: TRBV5-1
CDR3: CASSLLAGRTDTQYF

J: TRBJ1-6
V: TRBV5-8
CDR3: CASSFFGTDNSPLHF

J: TRBJ1-6
V: TRBV6-5
CDR3: CASSYGTGQNSPLHF

J: TRBJ1-1
V: TRBV5-6
CDR3: CASSLTHANTEAFF

J: TRBJ1-1
V: TRBV7-9
CDR3: CASSHPQGQSEAFF

J: TRBJ1-6
V: TRBV19
CDR3: CASNKGQPNSPLHF

J: TRBJ2-1
V: TRBV18
CDR3: CASSTVQGSTNNEQFF

J: TRBJ1-1
V: TRBV4-1
CDR3: CASSQGGVGAFF

J: TRBJ2-2
V: TRBV3-1/TRBV3-2
CDR3: CASSHSANTGELFF

J: TRBJ1-2
V: TRBV30
CDR3: CAWNPTGFSGYTF

J: TRBJ1-3
V: TRBV6-5
CDR3: CASRPPRGSGNTIYF

J: TRBJ2-1
V: TRBV10-3
CDR3: CAISSSGATNEQFF

J: TRBJ1-1
V: TRBV7-6
CDR3: CASSLGVTGGGEAFF

J: TRBJ2-2
V: TRBV3-1/TRBV3-2
CDR3: CASSQGHSGTGELFF

J: TRBJ1-2
V: TRBV29-1
CDR3: CSAEGGAGYGYTF

J: TRBJ2-1
V: TRBV3-1/TRBV3-2
CDR3: CASSQDPGNPRSQRSYNEQFF

J: TRBJ2-1
V: TRBV7-6
CDR3: CASSFQTGGLNEQFF

J: TRBJ2-1
V: TRBV5-1
CDR3: CASSPFAGSSNEQFF

J: TRBJ1-5
V: TRBV30
CDR3: CAWSAENSNQPQHF

J: TRBJ2-7
V: TRBV28
CDR3: CASSFPDRVHEQYF

J: TRBJ1-6
V: TRBV5-5
CDR3: CASSLGPPGGNSPLHF

J: TRBJ1-1
V: TRBV4-1
CDR3: CASSQESGQGGRRTEAFF

J: TRBJ2-3
V: TRBV6-4
CDR3: CASSDGTSTDTQYF

J: TRBJ1-1
V: TRBV5-5
CDR3: CASQDTDTEAFF

J: TRBJ2-7
V: TRBV6-5
CDR3: CASSYQRGRNEQYF

J: TRBJ2-7
V: TRBV2
CDR3: CASSLQGAGYEQYF

J: TRBJ2-5
V: TRBV6-5
CDR3: CASSNPTRAGETQYF

J: TRBJ1-1
V: TRBV3-1/TRBV3-2
CDR3: CASSQGQMNTEAFF

J: TRBJ2-3
V: TRBV7-9
CDR3: CASSPRGFYGTDTQYF

J: TRBJ2-7
V: TRBV6-5
CDR3: CASSYEAGGVNEQYF

J: TRBJ2-5
V: TRBV5-1
CDR3: CASSLVSGSQETQYF

J: TRBJ1-5
V: TRBV7-8
CDR3: CASSARDRNQPQHF

J: TRBJ1-6
V: TRBV3-1/TRBV3-2
CDR3: CASSFGQGAISPLHF